This T cell receptor (beta chain) was obtained from a study of blood T cell repertoires in COVID-19. At the level of the study: There were acute and convalescent COVID-19 samples, and they came from the United States, Italy and Spain. PBMCs, B-cell-depleted T cells, or T cells provided the cDNA or gDNA that made up the material.

In the authors' methods: Estimated nucleated cell counts came from reference gene primer amplification. Sequenced by immunoSEQ multiplex PCR; TCRdb stores in-frame clones only, minus some. V and J calls and clone size come straight from that table; D and trimming were deduced from the DNA. The sample consists of roughly 120,000 clones, under 95% of them appearing once. The CDR3 is made up of 12 amino acids. Deletions cut 5 bases from V and 5 bases from J, with 9 bases between. CDR1 and CDR2 from the germline V gene are SGHTA and FQGNSA. Those enrolled in Seattle joined during active infection and were followed longitudinally afterward.

The genes are TRBV7-2 and TRBJ1-2; no definite D call. This sequence originates from a man in his sixties with COVID-19, enrolled during active disease. Material: peripheral blood. The CDR3 protein is CASSPGSYGYTF. CDR3 DNA: TGTGCCAGCAGCCCCGGGTCTTATGGCTACACCTTC.